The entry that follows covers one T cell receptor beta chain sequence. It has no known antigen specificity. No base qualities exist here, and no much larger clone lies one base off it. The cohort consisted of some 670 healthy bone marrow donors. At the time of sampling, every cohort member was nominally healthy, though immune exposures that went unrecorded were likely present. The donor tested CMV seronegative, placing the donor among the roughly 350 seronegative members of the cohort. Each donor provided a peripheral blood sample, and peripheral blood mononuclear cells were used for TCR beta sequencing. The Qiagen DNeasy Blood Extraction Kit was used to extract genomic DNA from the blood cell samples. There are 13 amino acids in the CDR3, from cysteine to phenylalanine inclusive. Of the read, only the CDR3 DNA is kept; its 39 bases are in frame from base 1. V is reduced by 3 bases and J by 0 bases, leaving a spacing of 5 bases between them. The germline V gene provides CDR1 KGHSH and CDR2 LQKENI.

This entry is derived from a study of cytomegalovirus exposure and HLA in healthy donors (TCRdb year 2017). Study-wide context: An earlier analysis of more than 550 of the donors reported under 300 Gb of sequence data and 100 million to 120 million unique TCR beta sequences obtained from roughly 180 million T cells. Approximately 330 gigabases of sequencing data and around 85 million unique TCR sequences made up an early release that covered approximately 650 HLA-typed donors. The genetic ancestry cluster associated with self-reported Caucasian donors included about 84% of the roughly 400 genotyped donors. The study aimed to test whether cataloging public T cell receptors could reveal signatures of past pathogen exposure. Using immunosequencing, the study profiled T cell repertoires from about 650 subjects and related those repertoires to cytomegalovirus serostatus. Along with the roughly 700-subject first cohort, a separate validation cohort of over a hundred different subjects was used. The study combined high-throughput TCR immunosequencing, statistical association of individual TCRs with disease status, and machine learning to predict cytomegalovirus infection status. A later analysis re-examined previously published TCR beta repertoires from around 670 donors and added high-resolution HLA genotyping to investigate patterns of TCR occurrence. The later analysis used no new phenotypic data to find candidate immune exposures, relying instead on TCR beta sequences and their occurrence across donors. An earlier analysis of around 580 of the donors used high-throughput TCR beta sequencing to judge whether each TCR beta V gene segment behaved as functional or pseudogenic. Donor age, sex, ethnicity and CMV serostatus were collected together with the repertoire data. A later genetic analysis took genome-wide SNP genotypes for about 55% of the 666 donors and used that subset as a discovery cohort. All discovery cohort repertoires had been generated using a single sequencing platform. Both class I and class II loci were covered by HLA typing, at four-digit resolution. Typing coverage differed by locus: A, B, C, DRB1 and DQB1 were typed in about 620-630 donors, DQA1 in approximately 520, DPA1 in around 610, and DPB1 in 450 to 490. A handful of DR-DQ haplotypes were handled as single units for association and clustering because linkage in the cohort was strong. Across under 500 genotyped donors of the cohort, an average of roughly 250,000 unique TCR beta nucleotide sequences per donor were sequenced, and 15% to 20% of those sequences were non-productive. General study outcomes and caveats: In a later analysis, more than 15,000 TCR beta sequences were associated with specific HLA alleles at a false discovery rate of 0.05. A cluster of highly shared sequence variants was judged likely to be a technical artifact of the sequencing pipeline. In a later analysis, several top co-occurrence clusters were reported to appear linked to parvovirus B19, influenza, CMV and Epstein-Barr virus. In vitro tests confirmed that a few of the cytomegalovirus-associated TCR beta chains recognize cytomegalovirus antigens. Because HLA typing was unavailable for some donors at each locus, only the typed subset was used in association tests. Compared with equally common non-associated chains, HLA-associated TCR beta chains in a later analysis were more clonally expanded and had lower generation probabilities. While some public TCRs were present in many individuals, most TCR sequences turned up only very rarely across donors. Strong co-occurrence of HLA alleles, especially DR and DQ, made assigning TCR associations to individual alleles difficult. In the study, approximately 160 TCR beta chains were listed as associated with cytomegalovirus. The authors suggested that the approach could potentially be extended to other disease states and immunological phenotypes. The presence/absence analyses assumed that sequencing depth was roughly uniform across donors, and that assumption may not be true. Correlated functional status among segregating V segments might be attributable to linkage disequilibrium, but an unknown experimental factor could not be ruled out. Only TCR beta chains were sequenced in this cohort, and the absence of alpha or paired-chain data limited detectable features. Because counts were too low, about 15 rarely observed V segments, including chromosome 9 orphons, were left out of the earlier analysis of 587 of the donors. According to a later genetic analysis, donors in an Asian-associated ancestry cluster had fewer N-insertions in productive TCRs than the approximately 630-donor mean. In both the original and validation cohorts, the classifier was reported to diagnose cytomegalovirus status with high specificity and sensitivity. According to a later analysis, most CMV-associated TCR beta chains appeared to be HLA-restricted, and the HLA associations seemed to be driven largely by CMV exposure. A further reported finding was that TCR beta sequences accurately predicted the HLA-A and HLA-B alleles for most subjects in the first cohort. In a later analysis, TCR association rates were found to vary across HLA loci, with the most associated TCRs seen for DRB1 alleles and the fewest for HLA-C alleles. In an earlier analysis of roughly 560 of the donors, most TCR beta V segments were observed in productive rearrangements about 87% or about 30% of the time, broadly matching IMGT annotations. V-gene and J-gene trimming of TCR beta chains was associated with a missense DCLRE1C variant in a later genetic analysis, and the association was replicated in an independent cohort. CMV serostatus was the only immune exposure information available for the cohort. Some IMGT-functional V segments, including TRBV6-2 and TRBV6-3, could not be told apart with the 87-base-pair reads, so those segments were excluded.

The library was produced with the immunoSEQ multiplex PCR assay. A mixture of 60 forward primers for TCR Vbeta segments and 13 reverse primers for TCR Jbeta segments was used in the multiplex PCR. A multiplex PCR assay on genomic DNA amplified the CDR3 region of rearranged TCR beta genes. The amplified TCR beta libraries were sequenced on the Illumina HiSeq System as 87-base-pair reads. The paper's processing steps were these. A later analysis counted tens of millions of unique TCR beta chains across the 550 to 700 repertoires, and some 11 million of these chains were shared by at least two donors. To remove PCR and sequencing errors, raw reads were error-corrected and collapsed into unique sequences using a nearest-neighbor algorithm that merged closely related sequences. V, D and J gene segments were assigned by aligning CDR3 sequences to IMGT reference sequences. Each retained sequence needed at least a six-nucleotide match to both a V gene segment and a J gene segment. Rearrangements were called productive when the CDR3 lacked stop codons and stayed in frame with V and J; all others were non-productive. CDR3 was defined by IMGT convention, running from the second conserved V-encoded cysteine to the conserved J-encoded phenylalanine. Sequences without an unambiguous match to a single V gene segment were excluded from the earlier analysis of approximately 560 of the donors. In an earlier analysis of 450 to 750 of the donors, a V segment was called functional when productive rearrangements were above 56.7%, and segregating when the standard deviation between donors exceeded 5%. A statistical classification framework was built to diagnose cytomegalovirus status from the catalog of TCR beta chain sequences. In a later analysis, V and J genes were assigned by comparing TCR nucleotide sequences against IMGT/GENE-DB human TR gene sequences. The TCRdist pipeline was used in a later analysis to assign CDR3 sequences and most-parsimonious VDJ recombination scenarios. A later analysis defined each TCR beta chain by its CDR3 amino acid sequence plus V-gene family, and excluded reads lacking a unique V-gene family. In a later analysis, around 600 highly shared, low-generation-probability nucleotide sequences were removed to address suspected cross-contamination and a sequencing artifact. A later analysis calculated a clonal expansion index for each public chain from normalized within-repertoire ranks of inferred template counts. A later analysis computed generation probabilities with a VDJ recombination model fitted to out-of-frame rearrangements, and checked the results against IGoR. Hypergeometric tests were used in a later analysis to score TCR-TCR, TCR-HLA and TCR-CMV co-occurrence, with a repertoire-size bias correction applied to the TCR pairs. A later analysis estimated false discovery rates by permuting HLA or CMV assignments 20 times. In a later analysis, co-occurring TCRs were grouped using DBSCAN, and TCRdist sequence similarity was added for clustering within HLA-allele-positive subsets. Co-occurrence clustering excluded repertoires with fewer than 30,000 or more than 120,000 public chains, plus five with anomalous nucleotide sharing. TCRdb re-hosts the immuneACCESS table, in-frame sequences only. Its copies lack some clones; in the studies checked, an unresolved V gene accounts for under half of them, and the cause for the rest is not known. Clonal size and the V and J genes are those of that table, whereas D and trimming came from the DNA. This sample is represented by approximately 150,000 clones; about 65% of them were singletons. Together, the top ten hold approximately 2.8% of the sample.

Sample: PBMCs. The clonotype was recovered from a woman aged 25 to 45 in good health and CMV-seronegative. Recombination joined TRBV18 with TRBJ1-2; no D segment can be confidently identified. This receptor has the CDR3 CASSPWPNYGYTF. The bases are TGTGCCAGCTCACCGTGGCCTAACTATGGCTACACCTTC.